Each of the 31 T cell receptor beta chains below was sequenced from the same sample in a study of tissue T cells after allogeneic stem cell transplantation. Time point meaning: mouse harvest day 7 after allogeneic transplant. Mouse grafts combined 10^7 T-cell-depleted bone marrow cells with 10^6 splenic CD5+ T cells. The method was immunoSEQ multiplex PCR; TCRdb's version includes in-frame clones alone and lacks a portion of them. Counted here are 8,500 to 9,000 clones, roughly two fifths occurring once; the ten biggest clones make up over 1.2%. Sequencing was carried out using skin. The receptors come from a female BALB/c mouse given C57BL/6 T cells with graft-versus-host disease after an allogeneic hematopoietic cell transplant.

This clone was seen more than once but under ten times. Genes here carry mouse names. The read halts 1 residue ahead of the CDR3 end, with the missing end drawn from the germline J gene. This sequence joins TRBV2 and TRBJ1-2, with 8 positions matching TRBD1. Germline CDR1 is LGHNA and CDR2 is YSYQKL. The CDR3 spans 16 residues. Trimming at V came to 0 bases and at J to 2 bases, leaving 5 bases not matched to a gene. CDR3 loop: CASSQDPGQANSDYTF. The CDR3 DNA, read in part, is TGTGCCAGCAGCCAAGATCCGGGACAGGCGAACTCCGACTACACC.

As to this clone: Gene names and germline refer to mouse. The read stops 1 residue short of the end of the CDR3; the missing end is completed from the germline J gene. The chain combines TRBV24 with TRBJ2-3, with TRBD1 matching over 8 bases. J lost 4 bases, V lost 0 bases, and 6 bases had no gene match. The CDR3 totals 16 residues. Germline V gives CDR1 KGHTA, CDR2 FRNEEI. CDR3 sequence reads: CASSLYLTGGTETLYF. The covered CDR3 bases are TGTGCCAGCAGTCTGTATCTTACAGGGGGGACAGAAACGCTGTAT.

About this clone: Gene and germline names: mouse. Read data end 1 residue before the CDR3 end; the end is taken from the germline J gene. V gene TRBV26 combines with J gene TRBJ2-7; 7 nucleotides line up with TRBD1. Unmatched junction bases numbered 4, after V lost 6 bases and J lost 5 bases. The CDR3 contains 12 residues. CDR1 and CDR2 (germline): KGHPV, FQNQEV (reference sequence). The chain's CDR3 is CASRSGTDEQYF. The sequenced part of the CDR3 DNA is TGTGCCAGCAGGTCCGGGACAGATGAACAGTAC.

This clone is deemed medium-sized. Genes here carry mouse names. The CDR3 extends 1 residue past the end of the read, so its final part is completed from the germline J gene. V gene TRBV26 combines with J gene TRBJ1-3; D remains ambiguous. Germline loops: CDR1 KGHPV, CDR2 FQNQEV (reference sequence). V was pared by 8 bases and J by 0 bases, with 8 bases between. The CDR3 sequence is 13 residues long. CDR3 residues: CASAGDSGNTLYF. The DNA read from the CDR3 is TGTGCCAGCGCCGGGGATTCTGGAAATACGCTCTAT.

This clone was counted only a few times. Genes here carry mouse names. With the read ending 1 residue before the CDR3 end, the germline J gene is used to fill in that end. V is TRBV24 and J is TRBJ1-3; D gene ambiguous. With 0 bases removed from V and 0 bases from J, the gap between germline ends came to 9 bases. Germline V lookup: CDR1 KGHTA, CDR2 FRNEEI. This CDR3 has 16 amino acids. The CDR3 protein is CASSLYWQASGNTLYF. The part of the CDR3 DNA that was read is TGTGCCAGCAGTCTGTATTGGCAGGCTTCTGGAAATACGCTCTAT.

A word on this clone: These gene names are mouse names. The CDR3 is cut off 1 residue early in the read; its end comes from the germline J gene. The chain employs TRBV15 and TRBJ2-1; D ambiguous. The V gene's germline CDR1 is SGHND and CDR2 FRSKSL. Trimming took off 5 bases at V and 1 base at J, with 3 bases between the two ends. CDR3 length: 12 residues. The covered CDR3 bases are TGTGCCAGCAGTCGGAACTATGCTGAGCAGTTC. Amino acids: CASSRNYAEQF. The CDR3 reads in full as CASSRNYAEQFF. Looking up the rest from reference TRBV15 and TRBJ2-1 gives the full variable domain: DAGVTQTPRHEVAEKGQTIILKCEPVSGHNDLFWYRQTKIQGLELLSYFRSKSLMEDGGAFKDRFKAEMLNSSFSTLKIQPTEPKDSAVYLCASSRNYAEQFFGPGTRLTVL.

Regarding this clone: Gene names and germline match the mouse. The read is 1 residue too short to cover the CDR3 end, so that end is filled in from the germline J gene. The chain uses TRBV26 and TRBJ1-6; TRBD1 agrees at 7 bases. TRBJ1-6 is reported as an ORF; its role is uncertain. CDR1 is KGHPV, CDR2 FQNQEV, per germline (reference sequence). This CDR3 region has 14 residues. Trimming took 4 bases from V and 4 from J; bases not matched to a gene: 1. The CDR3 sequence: CASSQTGYNSPLYF. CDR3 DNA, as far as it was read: TGTGCCAGCAGTCAGACAGGGTATAATTCGCCCCTCTAC.

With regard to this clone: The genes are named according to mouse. CDR3 DNA, as far as it was read: TGTGCCAGCAGTTTGCAGGGTGCAAACACAGAAGTCTTC. Encoded protein: CASSLQGANTEVF. The entire CDR3 sequence reads CASSLQGANTEVFF. V is TRBV15 and J is TRBJ1-1; tentative D call: TRBD1 (5 bases). The sequenced fragment ends 1 residue before the CDR3 boundary, so the rest is inferred from the germline J gene. Germline V gene lookup returns CDR1 SGHND and CDR2 FRSKSL. The CDR3 is 14 residues long. V was shortened by 3 bases and J by 0 bases, with 8 bases between the two germline ends.

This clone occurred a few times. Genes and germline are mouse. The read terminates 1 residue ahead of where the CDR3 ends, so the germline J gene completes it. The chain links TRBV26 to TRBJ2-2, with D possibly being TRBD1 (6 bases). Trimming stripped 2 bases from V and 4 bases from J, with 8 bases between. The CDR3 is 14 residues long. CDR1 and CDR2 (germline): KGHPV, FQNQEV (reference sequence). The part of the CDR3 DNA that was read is TGTGCCAGCAGTCTGACAGGGAGCACCGGGCAGCTCTAC. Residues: CASSLTGSTGQLY. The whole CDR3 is CASSLTGSTGQLYF.

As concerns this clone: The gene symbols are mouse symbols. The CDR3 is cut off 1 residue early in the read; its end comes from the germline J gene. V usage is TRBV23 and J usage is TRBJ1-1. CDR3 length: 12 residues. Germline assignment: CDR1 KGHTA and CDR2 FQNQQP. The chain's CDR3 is CSSSQLNTEVFF. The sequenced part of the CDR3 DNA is TGCTCCAGCAGTCAACTCAACACAGAAGTCTTC.

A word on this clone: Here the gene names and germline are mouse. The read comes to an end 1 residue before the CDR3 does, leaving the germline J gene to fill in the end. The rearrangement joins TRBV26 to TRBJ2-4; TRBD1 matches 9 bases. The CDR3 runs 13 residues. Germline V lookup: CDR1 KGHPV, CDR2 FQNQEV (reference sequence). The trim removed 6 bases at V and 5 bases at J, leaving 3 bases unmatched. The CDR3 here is CASSRQGVNTLYF. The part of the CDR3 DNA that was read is TGTGCCAGCAGCCGACAGGGGGTAAACACCTTGTAC.

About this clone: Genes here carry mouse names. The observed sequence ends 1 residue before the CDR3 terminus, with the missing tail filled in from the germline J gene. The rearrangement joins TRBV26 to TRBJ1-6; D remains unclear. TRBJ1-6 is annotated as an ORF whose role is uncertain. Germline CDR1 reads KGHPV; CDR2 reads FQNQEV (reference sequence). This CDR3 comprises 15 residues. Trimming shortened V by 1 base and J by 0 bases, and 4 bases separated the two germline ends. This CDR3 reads CASSLYSSYNSPLYF. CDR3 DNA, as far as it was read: TGTGCCAGCAGTCTGTACTCTTCCTATAATTCGCCCCTCTAC.

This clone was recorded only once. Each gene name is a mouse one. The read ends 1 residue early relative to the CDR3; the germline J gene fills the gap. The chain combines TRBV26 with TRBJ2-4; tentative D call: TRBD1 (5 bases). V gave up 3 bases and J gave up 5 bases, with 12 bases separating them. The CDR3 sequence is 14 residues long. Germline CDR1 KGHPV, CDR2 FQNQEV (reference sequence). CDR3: CASSLIQGRNTLYF. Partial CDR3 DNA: TGTGCCAGCAGTCTCATCCAGGGAAGAAACACCTTGTAC.

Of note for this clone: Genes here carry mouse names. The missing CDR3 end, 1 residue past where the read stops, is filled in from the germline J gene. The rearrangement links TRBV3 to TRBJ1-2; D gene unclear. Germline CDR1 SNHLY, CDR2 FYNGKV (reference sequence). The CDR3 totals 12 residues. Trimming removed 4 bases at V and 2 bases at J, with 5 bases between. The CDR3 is CASSYSNSDYTF. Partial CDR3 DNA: TGTGCCAGCAGCTACAGTAACTCCGACTACACC. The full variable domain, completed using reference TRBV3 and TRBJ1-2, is GPKVLQIPSHQIIDMGQMVTLNCDPVSNHLYFYWYKQILGQQMEFLVNFYNGKVMEKSKLFKDQFSVERPDGSYFTLKIQPTALEDSAVYFCASSYSNSDYTFGSGTRLLVI.

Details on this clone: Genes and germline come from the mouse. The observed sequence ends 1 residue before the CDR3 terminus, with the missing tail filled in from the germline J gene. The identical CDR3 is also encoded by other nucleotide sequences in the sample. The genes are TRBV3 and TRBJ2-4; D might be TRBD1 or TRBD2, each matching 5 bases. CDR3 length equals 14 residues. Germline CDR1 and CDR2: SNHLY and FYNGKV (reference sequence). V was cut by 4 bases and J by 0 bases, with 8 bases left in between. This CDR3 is CASSSGASQNTLYF. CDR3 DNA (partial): TGTGCCAGCAGCTCCGGGGCTAGTCAAAACACCTTGTAC.

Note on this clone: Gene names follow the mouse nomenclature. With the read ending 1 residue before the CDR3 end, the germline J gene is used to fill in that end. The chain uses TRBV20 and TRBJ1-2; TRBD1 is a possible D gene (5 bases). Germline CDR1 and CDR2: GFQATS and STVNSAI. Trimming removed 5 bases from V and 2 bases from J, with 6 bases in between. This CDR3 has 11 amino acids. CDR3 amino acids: CGAQGNSDYTF. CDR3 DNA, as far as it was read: TGTGGTGCTCAGGGTAACTCCGACTACACC. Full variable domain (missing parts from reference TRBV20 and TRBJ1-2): GALVYQYPRRTICKSGTSMRMECQAVGFQATSVAWYRQSPQKTFELIALSTVNSAIKYEQNFTQEKFPISHPNLSFSSMTVLNAYLEDRGLYLCGAQGNSDYTFGSGTRLLVI.

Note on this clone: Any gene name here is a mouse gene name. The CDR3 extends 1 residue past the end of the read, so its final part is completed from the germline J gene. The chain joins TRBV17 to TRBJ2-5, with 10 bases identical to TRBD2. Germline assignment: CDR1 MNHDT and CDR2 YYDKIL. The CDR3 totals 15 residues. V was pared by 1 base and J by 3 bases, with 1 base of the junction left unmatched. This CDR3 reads CASSRVGLGQDTQYF. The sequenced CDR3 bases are TGTGCTAGCAGTAGAGTGGGACTGGGGCAAGACACCCAGTAC.

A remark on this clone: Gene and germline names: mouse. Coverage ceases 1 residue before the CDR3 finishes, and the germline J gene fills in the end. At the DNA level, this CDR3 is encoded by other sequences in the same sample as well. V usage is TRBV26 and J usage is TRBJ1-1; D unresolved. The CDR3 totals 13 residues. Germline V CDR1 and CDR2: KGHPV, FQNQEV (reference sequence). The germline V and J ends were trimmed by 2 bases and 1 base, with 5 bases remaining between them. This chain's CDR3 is CASSLGRNTEVFF. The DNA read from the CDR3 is TGTGCCAGCAGTCTGGGCAGAAACACAGAAGTCTTC.

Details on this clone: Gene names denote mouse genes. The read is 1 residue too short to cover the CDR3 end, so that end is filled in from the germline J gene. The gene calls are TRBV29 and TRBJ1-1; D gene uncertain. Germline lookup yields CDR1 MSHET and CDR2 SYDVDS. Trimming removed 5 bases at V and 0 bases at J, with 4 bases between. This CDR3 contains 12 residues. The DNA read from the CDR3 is TGTGCTAGCAGTCCGACAAACACAGAAGTCTTC. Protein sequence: CASSPTNTEVF. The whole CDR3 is CASSPTNTEVFF.

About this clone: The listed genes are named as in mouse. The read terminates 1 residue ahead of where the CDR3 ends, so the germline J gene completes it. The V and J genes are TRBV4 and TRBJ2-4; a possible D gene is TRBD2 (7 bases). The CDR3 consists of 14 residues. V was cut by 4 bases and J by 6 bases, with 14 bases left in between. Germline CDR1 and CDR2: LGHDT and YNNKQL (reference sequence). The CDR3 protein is CASSSRRGGNTLYF. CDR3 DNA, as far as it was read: TGTGCCAGCAGCTCCAGGAGGGGGGGGAACACCTTGTAC.

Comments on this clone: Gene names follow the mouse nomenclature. CDR3 bases read: TGTGCCAGCAGTACAGGGGTTTCCAACGAAAGATTATTT. It codes for CASSTGVSNERLF. The complete CDR3 sequence is CASSTGVSNERLFF. The chain uses TRBV26 and TRBJ1-4, with 7 positions matching TRBD1. The read finishes 1 residue shy of the CDR3 end, and the germline J gene is used to complete it. Trimming cost V 5 bases and J 0 bases; bases outside gene matches: 0. This CDR3 is 14 amino acids long. CDR1 and CDR2 (germline): KGHPV, FQNQEV (reference sequence).

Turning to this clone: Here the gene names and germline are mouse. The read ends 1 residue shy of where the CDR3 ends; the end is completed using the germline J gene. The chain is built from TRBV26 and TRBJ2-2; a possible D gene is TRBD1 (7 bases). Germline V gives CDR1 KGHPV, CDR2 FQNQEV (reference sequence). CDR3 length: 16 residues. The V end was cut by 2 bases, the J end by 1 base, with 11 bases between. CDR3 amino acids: CASSLRGGLNTGQLYF. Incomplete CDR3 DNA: TGTGCCAGCAGTCTGAGAGGGGGCCTAAACACCGGGCAGCTCTAC. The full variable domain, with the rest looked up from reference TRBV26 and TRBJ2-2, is NSKVIQTPRYLVKGQGQKAKMRCIPEKGHPVVFWYQQNKNNEFKFLINFQNQEVLQQIDMTEKRFSAECPSNSPCSLEIQSSEAGDSALYLCASSLRGGLNTGQLYFGEGSKLTVL.

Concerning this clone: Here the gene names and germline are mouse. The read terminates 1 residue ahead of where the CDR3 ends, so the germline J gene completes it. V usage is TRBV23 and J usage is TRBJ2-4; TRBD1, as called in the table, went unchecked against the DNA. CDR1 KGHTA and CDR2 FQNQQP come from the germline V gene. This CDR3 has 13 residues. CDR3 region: CSSSQSRGNTLYF. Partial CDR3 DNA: TGCTCCAGCAGTCAATCGAGGGGAAACACCTTGTAC.

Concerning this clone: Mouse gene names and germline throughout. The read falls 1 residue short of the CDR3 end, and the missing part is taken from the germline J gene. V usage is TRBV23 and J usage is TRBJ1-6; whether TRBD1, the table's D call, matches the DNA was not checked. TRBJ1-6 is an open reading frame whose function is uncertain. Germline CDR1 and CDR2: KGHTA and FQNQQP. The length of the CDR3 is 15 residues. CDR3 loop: CSSSHGTGRNSPLYF. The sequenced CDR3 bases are TGCTCCAGCAGTCACGGGACAGGGCGTAATTCGCCCCTCTAC.

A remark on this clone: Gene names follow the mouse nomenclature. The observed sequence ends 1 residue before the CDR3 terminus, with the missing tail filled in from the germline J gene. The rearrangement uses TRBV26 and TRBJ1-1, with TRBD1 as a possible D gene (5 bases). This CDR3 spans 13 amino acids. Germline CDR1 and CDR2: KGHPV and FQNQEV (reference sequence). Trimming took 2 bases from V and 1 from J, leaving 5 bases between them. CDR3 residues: CASSLDRNTEVFF. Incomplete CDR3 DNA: TGTGCCAGCAGTCTGGACAGGAACACAGAAGTCTTC.

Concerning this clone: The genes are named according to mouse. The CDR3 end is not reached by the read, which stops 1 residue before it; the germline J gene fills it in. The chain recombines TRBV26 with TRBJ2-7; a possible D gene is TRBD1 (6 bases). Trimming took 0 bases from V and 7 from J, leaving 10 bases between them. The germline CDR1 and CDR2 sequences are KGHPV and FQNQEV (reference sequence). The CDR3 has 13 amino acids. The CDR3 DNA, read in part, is TGTGCCAGCAGTCTGTCGGAGGGGGTCGAACAGTAC. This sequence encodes CASSLSEGVEQY. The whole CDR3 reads CASSLSEGVEQYF.

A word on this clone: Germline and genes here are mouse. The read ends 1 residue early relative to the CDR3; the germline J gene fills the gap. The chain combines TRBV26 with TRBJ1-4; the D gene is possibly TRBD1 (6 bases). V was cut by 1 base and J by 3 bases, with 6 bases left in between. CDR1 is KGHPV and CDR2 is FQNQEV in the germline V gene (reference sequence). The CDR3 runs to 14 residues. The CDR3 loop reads CASSLWDTNERLFF. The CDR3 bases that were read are TGTGCCAGCAGTCTGTGGGACACCAACGAAAGATTATTT. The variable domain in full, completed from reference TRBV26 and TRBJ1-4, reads NSKVIQTPRYLVKGQGQKAKMRCIPEKGHPVVFWYQQNKNNEFKFLINFQNQEVLQQIDMTEKRFSAECPSNSPCSLEIQSSEAGDSALYLCASSLWDTNERLFFGHGTKLSVL.

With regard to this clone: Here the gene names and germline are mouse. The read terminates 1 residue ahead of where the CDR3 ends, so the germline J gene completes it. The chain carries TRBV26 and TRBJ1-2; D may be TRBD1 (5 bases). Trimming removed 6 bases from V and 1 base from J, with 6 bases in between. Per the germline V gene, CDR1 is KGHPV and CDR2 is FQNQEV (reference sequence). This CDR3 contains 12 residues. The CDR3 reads CASRDINSDYTF. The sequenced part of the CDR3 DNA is TGTGCCAGCAGGGACATAAACTCCGACTACACC.

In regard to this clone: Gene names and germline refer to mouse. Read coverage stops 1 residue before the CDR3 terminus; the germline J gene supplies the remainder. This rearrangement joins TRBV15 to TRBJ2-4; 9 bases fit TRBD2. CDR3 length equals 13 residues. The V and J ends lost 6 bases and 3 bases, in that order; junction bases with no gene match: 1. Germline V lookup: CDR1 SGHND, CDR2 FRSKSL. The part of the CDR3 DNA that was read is TGTGCCAGCAGCGACTGGGGGCAAAACACCTTGTAC. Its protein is CASSDWGQNTLY. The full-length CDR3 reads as CASSDWGQNTLYF.

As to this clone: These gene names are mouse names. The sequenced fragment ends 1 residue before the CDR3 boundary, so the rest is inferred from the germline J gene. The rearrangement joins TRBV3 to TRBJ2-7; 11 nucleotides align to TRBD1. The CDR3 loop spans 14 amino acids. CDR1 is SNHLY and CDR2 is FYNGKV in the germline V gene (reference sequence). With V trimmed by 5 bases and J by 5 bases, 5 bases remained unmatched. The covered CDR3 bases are TGTGCCAGCAGCCCCTGGACAGGGGGCGATGAACAGTAC. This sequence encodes CASSPWTGGDEQY. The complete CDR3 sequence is CASSPWTGGDEQYF.

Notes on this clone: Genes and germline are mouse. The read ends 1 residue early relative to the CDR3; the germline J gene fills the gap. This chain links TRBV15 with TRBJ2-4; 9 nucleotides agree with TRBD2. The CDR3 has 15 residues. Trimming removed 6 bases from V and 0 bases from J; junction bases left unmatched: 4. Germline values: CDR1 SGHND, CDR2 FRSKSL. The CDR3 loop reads CASRGTGTSQNTLYF. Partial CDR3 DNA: TGTGCCAGCAGGGGGACTGGGACTAGTCAAAACACCTTGTAC.